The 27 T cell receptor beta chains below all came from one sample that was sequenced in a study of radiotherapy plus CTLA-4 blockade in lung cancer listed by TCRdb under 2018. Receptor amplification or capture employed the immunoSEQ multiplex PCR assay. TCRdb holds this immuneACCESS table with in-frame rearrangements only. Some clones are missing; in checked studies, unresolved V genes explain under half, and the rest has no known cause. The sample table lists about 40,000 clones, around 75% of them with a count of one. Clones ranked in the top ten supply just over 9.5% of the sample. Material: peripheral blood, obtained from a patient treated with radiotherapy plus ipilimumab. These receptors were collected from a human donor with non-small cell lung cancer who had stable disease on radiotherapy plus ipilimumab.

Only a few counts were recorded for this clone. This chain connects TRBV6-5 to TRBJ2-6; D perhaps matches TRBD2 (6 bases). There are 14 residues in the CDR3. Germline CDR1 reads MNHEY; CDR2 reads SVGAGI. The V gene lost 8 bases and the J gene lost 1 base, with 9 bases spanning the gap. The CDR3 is CASVGGSGANVLTF. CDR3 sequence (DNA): TGTGCCAGCGTTGGGGGGTCTGGGGCCAACGTCCTGACTTTC.

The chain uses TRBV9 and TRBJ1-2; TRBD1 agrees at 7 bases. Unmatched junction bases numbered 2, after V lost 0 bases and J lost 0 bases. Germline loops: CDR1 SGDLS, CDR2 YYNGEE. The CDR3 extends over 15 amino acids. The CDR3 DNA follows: TGTGCCAGCAGCGTAGGACAGGGCGCTAACTATGGCTACACCTTC. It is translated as CASSVGQGANYGYTF.

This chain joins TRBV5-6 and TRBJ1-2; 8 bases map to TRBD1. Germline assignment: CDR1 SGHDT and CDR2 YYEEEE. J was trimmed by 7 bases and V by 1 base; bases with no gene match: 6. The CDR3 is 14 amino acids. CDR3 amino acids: CASSLRNRGFGYTF. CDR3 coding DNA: TGTGCCAGCAGCTTGAGAAACAGGGGGTTTGGCTACACCTTC.

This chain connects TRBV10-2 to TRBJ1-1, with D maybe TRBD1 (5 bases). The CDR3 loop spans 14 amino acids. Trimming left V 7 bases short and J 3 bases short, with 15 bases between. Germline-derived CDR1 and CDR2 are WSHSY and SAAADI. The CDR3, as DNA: TGCGCCAGCAAATGGGGCAGGCCGGACACTGAAGCTTTCTTT. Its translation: CASKWGRPDTEAFF.

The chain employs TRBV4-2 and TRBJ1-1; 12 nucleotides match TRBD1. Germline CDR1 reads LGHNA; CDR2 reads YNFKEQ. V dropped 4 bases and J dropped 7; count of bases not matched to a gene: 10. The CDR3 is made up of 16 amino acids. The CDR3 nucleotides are TGTGCCAGCAGCCTCCACGAGGGACAGGGGGCGGGTGAAGCTTTCTTT. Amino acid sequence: CASSLHEGQGAGEAFF.

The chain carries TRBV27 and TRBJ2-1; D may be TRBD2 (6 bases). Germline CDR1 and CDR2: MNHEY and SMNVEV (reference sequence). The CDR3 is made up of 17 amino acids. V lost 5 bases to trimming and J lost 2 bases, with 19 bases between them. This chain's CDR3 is CASSPMVRWTTYNEQFF. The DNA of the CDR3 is TGTGCCAGCAGTCCAATGGTCAGATGGACTACCTACAATGAGCAGTTCTTC.

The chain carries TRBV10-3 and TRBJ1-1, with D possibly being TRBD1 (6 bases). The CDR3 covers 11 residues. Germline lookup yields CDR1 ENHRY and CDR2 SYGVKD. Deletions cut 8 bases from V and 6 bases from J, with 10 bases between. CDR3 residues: CAIQGYAEAFF. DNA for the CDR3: TGTGCCATCCAGGGGTACGCTGAAGCTTTCTTT.

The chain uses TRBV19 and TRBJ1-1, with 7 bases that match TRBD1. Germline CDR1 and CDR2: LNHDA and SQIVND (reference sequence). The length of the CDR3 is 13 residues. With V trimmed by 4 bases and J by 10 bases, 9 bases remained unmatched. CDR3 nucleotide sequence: TGTGCCAGTAGTACCCAACCCGGGACAGCAGCTTTCTTT. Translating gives CASSTQPGTAAFF.

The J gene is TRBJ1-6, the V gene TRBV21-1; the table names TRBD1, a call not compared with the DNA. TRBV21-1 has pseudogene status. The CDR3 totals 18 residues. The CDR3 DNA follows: TGTGCCAGCAGCTATAGGGACACCCTTAGCTCCTATAATTCACCCCTCCACTTT. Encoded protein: CASSYRDTLSSYNSPLHF.

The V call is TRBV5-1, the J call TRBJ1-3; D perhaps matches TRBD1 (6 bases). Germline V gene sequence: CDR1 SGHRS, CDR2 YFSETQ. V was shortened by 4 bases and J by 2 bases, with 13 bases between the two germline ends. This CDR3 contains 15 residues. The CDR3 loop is CASSPQGGAGNTIYF. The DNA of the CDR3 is TGCGCCAGCAGCCCACAGGGAGGGGCTGGAAACACCATATATTTT. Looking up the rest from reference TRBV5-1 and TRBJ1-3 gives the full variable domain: KAGVTQTPRYLIKTRGQQVTLSCSPISGHRSVSWYQQTPGQGLQFLFEYFSETQRNKGNFPGRFSGRQFSNSRSEMNVSTLELGDSALYLCASSPQGGAGNTIYFGEGSWLTVV.

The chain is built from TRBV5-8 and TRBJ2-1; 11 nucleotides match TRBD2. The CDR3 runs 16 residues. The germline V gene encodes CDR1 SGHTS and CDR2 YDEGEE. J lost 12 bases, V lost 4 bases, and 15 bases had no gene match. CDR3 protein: CASSARLAGLGVVQFF. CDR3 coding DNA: TGTGCCAGCAGCGCGAGACTAGCGGGGTTGGGGGTAGTGCAGTTCTTC.

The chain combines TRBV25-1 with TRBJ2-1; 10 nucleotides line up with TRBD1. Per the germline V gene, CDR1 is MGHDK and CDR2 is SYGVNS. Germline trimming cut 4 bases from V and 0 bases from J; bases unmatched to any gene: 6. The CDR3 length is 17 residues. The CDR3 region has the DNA TGTGCCAGCAGTGGAACCGGGACAGGGGTCTCCTACAATGAGCAGTTCTTC. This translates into CASSGTGTGVSYNEQFF.

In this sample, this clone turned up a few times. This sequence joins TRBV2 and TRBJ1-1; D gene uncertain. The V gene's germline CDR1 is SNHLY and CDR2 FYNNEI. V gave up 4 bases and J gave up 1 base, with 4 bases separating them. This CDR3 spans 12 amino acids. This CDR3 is CASSAGNTEAFF. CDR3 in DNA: TGTGCCAGCAGTGCCGGGAACACTGAAGCTTTCTTT.

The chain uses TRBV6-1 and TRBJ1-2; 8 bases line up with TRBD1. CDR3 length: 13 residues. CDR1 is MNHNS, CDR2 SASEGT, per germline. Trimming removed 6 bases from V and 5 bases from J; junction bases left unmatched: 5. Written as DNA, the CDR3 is TGTGCCAGCAGGACAGGGGACATATATGGCTACACCTTC. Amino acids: CASRTGDIYGYTF.

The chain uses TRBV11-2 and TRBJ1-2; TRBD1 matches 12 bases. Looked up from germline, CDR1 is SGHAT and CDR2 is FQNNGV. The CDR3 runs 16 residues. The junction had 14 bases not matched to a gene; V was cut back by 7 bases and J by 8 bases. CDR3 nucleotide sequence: TGTGCCAGCACCCCAGCCGGGACAGGGGGCGCAGGGGGCTACACCTTC. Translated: CASTPAGTGGAGGYTF.

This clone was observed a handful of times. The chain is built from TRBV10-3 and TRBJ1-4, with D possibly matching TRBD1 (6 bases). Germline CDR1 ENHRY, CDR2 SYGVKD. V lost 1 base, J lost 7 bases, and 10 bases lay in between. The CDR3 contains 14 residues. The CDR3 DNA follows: TGTGCCATCAGTGAGTGGGGGCTCAGTGAAAAACTGTTTTTT. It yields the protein CAISEWGLSEKLFF.

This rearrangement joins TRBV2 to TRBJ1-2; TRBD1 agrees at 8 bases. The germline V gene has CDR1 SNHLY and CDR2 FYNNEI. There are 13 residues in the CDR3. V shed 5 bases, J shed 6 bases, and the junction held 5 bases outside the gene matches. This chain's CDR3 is CASSFRGRDGYTF. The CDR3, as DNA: TGTGCCAGCAGTTTCAGGGGGCGGGATGGCTACACCTTC.

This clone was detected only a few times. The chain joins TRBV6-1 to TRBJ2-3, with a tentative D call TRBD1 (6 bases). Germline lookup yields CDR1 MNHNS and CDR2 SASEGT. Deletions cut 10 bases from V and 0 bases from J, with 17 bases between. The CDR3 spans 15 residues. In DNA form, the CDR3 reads TGTGCCACGGCCATACAGGGAACTAGCACAGATACGCAGTATTTT. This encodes CATAIQGTSTDTQYF.

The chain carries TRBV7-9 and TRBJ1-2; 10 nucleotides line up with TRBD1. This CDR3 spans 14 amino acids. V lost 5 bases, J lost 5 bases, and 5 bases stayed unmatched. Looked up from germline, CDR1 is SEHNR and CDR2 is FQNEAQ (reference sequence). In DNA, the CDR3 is TGTGCCAGCAGCAGAGGGACAGGGGAATATGGCTACACCTTC. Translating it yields CASSRGTGEYGYTF.

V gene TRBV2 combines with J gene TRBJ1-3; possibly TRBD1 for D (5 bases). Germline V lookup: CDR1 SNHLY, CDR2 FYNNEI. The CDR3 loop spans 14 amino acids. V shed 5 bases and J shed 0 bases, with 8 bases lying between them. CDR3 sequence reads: CASSPDISGNTIYF. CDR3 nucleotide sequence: TGTGCCAGCAGTCCGGACATCTCTGGAAACACCATATATTTT.

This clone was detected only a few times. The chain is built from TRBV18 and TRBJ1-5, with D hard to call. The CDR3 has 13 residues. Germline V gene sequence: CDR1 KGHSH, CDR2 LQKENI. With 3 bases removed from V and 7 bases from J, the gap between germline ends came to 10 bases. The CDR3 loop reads CASSPPGIQPQHF. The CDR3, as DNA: TGTGCCAGCTCACCCCCGGGGATCCAGCCCCAGCATTTT.

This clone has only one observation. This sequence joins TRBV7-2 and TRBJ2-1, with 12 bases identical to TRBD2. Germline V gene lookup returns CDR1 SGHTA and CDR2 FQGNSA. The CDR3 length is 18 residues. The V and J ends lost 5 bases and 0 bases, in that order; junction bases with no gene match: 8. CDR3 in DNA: TGTGCCAGCAGCCGGACTAGCGGGGCTTTAAGCTCCTACAATGAGCAGTTCTTC. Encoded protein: CASSRTSGALSSYNEQFF.

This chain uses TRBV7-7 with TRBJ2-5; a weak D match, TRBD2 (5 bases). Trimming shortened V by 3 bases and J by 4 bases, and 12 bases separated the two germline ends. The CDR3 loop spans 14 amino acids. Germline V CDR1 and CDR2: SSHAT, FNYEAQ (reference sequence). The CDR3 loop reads CASSLGRMGETQYF. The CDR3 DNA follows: TGTGCCAGCAGCTTGGGGAGAATGGGAGAGACCCAGTACTTC. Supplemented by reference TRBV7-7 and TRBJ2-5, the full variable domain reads GAGVSQSPRYKVTKRGQDVTLRCDPISSHATLYWYQQALGQGPEFLTYFNYEAQPDKSGLPSDRFSAERPEGSISTLTIQRTEQRDSAMYRCASSLGRMGETQYFGPGTRLLVL.

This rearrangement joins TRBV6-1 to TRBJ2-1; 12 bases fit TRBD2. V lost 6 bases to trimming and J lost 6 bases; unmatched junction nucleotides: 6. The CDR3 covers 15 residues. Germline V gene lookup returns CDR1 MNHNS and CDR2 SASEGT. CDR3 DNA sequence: TGTGCCAGCAGACAACTAGCGGGGGGCATCAATGAGCAGTTCTTC. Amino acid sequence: CASRQLAGGINEQFF.

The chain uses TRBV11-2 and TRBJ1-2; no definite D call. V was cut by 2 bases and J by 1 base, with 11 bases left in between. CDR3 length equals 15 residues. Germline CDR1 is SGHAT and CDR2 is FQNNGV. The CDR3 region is CASSLRRSVNYGYTF. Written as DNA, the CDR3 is TGTGCCAGCAGCTTACGCCGATCGGTTAACTATGGCTACACCTTC.

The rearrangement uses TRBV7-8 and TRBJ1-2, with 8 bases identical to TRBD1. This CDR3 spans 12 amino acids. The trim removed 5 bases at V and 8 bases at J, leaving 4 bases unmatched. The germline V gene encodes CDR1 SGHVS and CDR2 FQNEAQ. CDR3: CASSHGQGGYTF. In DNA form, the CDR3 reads TGTGCCAGCAGCCACGGACAGGGCGGCTACACCTTC.

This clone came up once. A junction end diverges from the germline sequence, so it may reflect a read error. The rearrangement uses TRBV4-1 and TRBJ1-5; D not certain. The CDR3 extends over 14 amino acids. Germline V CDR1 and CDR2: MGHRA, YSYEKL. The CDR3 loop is CASSREVSNQPQHF. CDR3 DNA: TGCGCCAGTAGCCGTGAGGTTAGCAATCAGCCCCAGCATTTT.